A selection of T cell receptor beta chains follows, all from one sample in a study of blood T cell repertoires in COVID-19. The table came from immunoSEQ multiplex PCR; TCRdb's copy has only in-frame clones and leaves some out. In the table there are 400,000 to 500,000 clones, about 88% of which are singletons. Input material: PBMCs or T cells enriched from blood (not recorded which). These receptor sequences come from a woman aged 18-30 years who had been exposed to COVID-19. CDR3s include the opening cysteine and the closing phenylalanine or tryptophan. A D gene is named only where the DNA matches it firmly.

J gene | V gene | D gene | CDR3 protein
TRBJ2-7 | TRBV18 | TRBD2 | CASSPTTSAGYEQYF
TRBJ1-1 | TRBV9 | TRBD1 | CASNPTGARTEAFF
TRBJ2-7 | TRBV9 | NA | CASSVGDTYEQYF
TRBJ2-5 | TRBV27 | NA | CASSQGRRPALETQYF
TRBJ1-3 | TRBV5-1 | NA | CASSLDRVEGNTIYF
TRBJ2-7 | TRBV10-3 | TRBD2 | CAISDPGLATYEQYF
TRBJ2-1 | TRBV5-1 | TRBD2 | CASSPTSGGGGAEQFF
TRBJ2-7 | TRBV3-1/TRBV3-2 | NA | CASSQASGGGEQYF
TRBJ1-3 | TRBV18 | NA | CASSPTTGQNGNTIYF
TRBJ2-7 | TRBV18 | TRBD1 | CASSPPGTGLNEQYF
TRBJ2-5 | TRBV11-2 | TRBD2 | CASSWGLAEASTQYF
TRBJ1-1 | TRBV24-1 | NA | CATRDRRNTEAFF
TRBJ2-5 | TRBV2 | NA | CASSNSERGARGETQYF
TRBJ1-6 | TRBV4-3 | TRBD1 | CASSPSMQGANSPLHF
TRBJ2-5 | TRBV6-2/TRBV6-3 | NA | CASSYVWRNQETQYF
TRBJ1-1 | TRBV6-5 | TRBD1 | CASSTGQGGNTEAFF
TRBJ2-1 | TRBV7-8 | TRBD2 | CASSLLASGRLDEQFF
TRBJ2-1 | TRBV5-5 | NA | CASSLAGETHNEQFF
TRBJ1-6 | TRBV6-5 | NA | CASSSSRTARGPLHF
TRBJ1-1 | TRBV13 | TRBD1 | CASSLVGGQGEWRTEAFF
TRBJ2-7 | TRBV18 | NA | CASSQGAATSYEQYF
TRBJ1-4 | TRBV29-1 | TRBD1 | CSVEEAQGAREKLFF
TRBJ2-1 | TRBV3-1/TRBV3-2 | TRBD1 | CASSHDLDRSAYNEQFF
TRBJ1-6 | TRBV10-1 | TRBD1 | CASGAGGNSPLHF
TRBJ2-2 | TRBV9 | NA | CASSLQGVGGELFF
TRBJ1-2 | TRBV19 | NA | CATDWGGNDGYTF
TRBJ1-1 | TRBV2 | NA | CASSDSPGVDTEAFF
TRBJ1-5 | TRBV19 | NA | CASMVGGHQPQHF
TRBJ2-7 | TRBV4-2 | TRBD1 | CASSQVMRDSSLYEQYF
TRBJ2-3 | TRBV19 | NA | CASRAPRSDTQYF
TRBJ2-1 | TRBV6-5 | TRBD2 | CASSLRLAGAYNEQFF
TRBJ1-4 | TRBV5-1 | NA | CASSLNSGANEKLFF